The present T cell receptor (beta chain) was sequenced within a study of T cells in women clearing cervical HPV infection. Study results and caveats: Effector/memory and HPV-specific T cells were not isolated, and association timing is unknown.

HPV was found by MY09/MY11 PCR and dot-blot genotyping. A word on this clone: Its antigen is unknown. The CDR3 goes on 3 residues after the read ends, and that part is filled in from the germline J gene.

TCRdb keeps only in-frame clones here, not all; method: immunoSEQ multiplex PCR. The sample data list tens of thousands of clones. Trimming removed 5 bases from V and 3 bases from J; junction bases left unmatched: 2. Germline V lookup: CDR1 SEHNR, CDR2 FQNEAQ (reference sequence). This CDR3 is built from 14 residues. The sequence derives from a woman between 18 and 70 years old with a cervical HPV16 infection that either progressed to CIN3+ or cleared (not recorded which). Input material: blood buffy coat. The gene calls are TRBV7-9 and TRBJ2-3; 10 nucleotides agree with TRBD2. The CDR3 spells CASSTTSGTDTQYF. CDR3 bases read: TGTGCCAGCAGCACGACTAGCGGGACAGATACG.